Listed below are T cell receptor beta chains from one sample, sequenced in a study of T cells in Graves' hyperthyroidism and ophthalmopathy. MiXCR, applied by TCRdb to the multiplex PCR reads, yields one record per CDR3 protein. The repertoire holds around 500,000 distinct CDR3 sequences, around 15% seen once, with around 13% in the top ten. Sample: blood. The receptors originated from a middle-aged woman with Graves' hyperthyroidism. CDR3s include the opening cysteine and the closing phenylalanine or tryptophan. The D gene is left open where the match is weak. Expanded clones are given a class, and other clones once, few, many or no size at all.

J gene,clone size,V gene,D gene,CDR3 DNA,CDR3 protein
TRBJ2-1,-,TRBV30,TRBD2,TGTGCCTGGACCCAAGGGACTAGCGGGAACAATGAGCAGTTCTTC,CAWTQGTSGNNEQFF
TRBJ2-5,many,TRBV7-8,TRBD2,TGTGCCAGCAGCTTAGCTTCTAGCGGGATCCGAGAGACCCAGTACTTC,CASSLASSGIRETQYF
TRBJ2-5,-,TRBV6-1,TRBD1,TGTGCCAGCAATCTATCGACAGGGCCGGGAGAGACCCAGTACTTC,CASNLSTGPGETQYF
TRBJ2-1,many,TRBV7-8,-,TGTGCCAGCAGCACTCCGACCTACAATGAGCAGTTCTTC,CASSTPTYNEQFF
TRBJ2-7,many,TRBV6-6,-,TGTGCCAGCAGTTACTCTGGTTCGCGGGGACACCATCTCTACGAGCAGTACTTC,CASSYSGSRGHHLYEQYF
TRBJ1-2,many,TRBV11-2,-,TGTGCCAGCAGCCCGGCAGGGACGGCCCTCACCTTC,CASSPAGTALTF
TRBJ2-7,-,TRBV5-1,TRBD2,TGCGCCAGGATCAGTGCGGGAGGGCCGAACGAGCAGTACTTC,CARISAGGPNEQYF
TRBJ2-3,many,TRBV18,-,TGTGCCAGCTCACCGGAGAGCACAGATACGCAGTATTTT,CASSPESTDTQYF
TRBJ2-1,many,TRBV30,TRBD1,TGTGCCTGGAGTGTACTCGGACAGGGGTCTTACAATGAGCAGTTCTTC,CAWSVLGQGSYNEQFF
TRBJ2-5,-,TRBV5-6,-,TGTGCCAGCAGCTTGGACGGCTATGCGACCCAGTACTTC,CASSLDGYATQYF
TRBJ2-3,many,TRBV20-1,-,TGCAGTGCTATCTTTGGACGAACAGATACGCAGTATTTT,CSAIFGRTDTQYF
TRBJ2-1,few,TRBV5-6,TRBD1,TGTGCCAGCAGCTTACAGGGGGCAATGGTCAATGAGCAGTTCTTC,CASSLQGAMVNEQFF
TRBJ2-2,-,TRBV24-1,-,TGTGCCACCAGTGGGCAGTCGAACACCGGGGAGCTGTTTTTT,CATSGQSNTGELFF
TRBJ2-3,few,TRBV7-9,-,TGTGCCAGCAGCCCGGGACAACTTTACACAGATACGCAGTATTTT,CASSPGQLYTDTQYF
TRBJ2-5,-,TRBV2,TRBD2,TGTGCCAGCAGTGTAGCGGGAGGCAGAGAGACCCAGTACTTC,CASSVAGGRETQYF
TRBJ2-7,many,TRBV7-2,-,TGTGCCAGCAGCTTAGTACAGGATTACGAGCAGTACTTC,CASSLVQDYEQYF
TRBJ1-6,few,TRBV4-2,-,TGTGCCAGCAGCCAGGCCGGGACCCATAATTCACCCCTCCACTTT,CASSQAGTHNSPLHF
TRBJ2-7,many,TRBV5-1,-,TGCGCCAGCAGCTTGGAGGCCGAGAGCTCCTACGAGCAGTACTTC,CASSLEAESSYEQYF
TRBJ1-5,-,TRBV15,-,TGTGCCACCAGCACACGACAGGCAAATAGCAATCAGCCCCAGCATTTT,CATSTRQANSNQPQHF
TRBJ2-5,many,TRBV28,-,TGTGCCAGCAGTCGAGGGACACAAGAGACCCAGTACTTC,CASSRGTQETQYF
TRBJ2-5,-,TRBV4-1,-,TGCGCCAGCAGCCAAGGGGGCGTCGCAGAGACCCAGTACTTC,CASSQGGVAETQYF
TRBJ2-1,few,TRBV14,TRBD2,TGTGCCAGCAGCCAAGAGTTAGCGGGAGTTAATGAGCAGTTCTTC,CASSQELAGVNEQFF
TRBJ1-1,many,TRBV7-9,-,TGTGCCAGCAGCTTAATAGGGTCCCGCGGCACTGAAGCTTTCTTT,CASSLIGSRGTEAFF
TRBJ2-2,-,TRBV29-1,TRBD2,TGCAGCGTCCCTGGGACTAGCGGGAGAGGGTCCGGGGAGCTGTTTTTT,CSVPGTSGRGSGELFF
TRBJ2-7,many,TRBV2,-,TGTGCCAGCAGCGCTCGCACGGACTCCTACGAGCAGTACTTC,CASSARTDSYEQYF
TRBJ2-3,-,TRBV12-3/TRBV12-4,-,TGTGCCAGCAGTTTTGGGGGGTTACCAGATACGCAGTATTTT,CASSFGGLPDTQYF
TRBJ2-7,many,TRBV2,-,TGTGCCAGCAGTGGGGACACCTCCTACGAGCAGTACTTC,CASSGDTSYEQYF
TRBJ2-3,-,TRBV11-1,-,TGTGCCAGCAGCCAAGGGGTAGCGAGAGCCGAGGGAGATACGCAGTATTTT,CASSQGVARAEGDTQYF
TRBJ2-3,few,TRBV6-5,-,TGTGCCAGCAGTTACTCGTCGTCAGATACGCAGTATTTT,CASSYSSSDTQYF
TRBJ2-5,many,TRBV4-1,TRBD1,TGCGCCAGCAGCCTATCGGGACAGGTCCAAGAGACCCAGTACTTC,CASSLSGQVQETQYF
TRBJ2-7,many,TRBV5-1,-,TGCGCCAGCAGCTTGGTTGCAGGGGAAGGCGAGCAGTACTTC,CASSLVAGEGEQYF
TRBJ1-1,many,TRBV6-1,-,TGTGCCAGCAGTTCCAACTCAATTGAAGCTTTCTTT,CASSSNSIEAFF
TRBJ2-7,-,TRBV7-3,TRBD2,TGTGCCAGCAGCTCGACTATCGGGACTAGCGTCTCCTACGAGCAGTACTTC,CASSSTIGTSVSYEQYF
TRBJ2-7,many,TRBV18,-,TGTGCCAGCTCACCACAGGGAAACGAGCAGTACTTC,CASSPQGNEQYF
TRBJ1-1,-,TRBV6-1,-,TGTGCCAGCAGGGGGGGCAACATGAACACTGAAGCTTTCTTT,CASRGGNMNTEAFF
TRBJ2-1,many,TRBV12-3/TRBV12-4,TRBD2,TGTGCCAGCAATTCTGAACTAGCGGTCTACAATGAGCAGTTCTTC,CASNSELAVYNEQFF
TRBJ1-2,many,TRBV20-1,-,TGCAGTGCTAGTGGGTCAGGGAATGGCTACACCTTC,CSASGSGNGYTF
TRBJ2-7,few,TRBV7-3,-,TGTGCCAGCAGCTTGGTAGGGTATTTGTGGGGTAGAGGGTATTTGTGGGAGCAGTACTTC,CASSLVGYLWGRGYLWEQYF
TRBJ2-7,many,TRBV4-2,-,TGTGCCAGCAGCCAAGCCAGATCCTCCTCCTACGAGCAGTACTTC,CASSQARSSSYEQYF
TRBJ2-1,many,TRBV30,-,TGTGCCTGGAGTGTACGGGGCGTCAATGAGCAGTTCTTC,CAWSVRGVNEQFF
TRBJ1-2,few,TRBV9,-,TGTGCCAGCAGCGTAGGCAGGAACTATGGCTACACCTTC,CASSVGRNYGYTF
TRBJ2-7,many,TRBV2,TRBD1,TGTGCCAGCAGGACCGGACAGGGCTCCTACGAGCAGTACTTC,CASRTGQGSYEQYF
TRBJ2-5,few,TRBV9,TRBD2,TGTGCCAGCAGCAAAGGGCCCGGGACTAGCGCTAGGGGGGAGACCCAGTACTTC,CASSKGPGTSARGETQYF
TRBJ2-7,-,TRBV4-1,TRBD2,TGCGCCAGCAGCCAAGATTTTGGAGCGGGAGGGTATGAGCAGTACTTC,CASSQDFGAGGYEQYF
TRBJ2-5,-,TRBV5-1,TRBD1,TGCGCCAGCAGCTCTTCAGGGGGCGCGGAGACCCAGTACTTC,CASSSSGGAETQYF
TRBJ1-5,-,TRBV28,-,TGTGCCAGCAGTTTATTCCGGGGTCGCAATCAGCCCCAGCATTTT,CASSLFRGRNQPQHF
TRBJ2-1,many,TRBV24-1,-,TGTGCCACCAGTGAAGGACGGGGGACCGTCGCCTACAATGAGCAGTTCTTC,CATSEGRGTVAYNEQFF
TRBJ1-5,many,TRBV20-1,-,TGCAGTGCTAGAGGGGGGGACAGCAATCAGCCCCAGCATTTT,CSARGGDSNQPQHF
TRBJ2-1,-,TRBV11-3,-,TGTGCCAGCAGCTTAGGTGTCTCAGGTGTATACAATGAGCAGTTCTTC,CASSLGVSGVYNEQFF
TRBJ2-2,few,TRBV7-8,TRBD2,TGTGCCAGCAGCCCCGGGACTAGCGGGAGCGGGGAGCTGTTTTTT,CASSPGTSGSGELFF
TRBJ2-5,many,TRBV2,TRBD1,TGTGCCAGCCGAAGGGGGACAGGGCGAGGGGAGACCCAGTACTTC,CASRRGTGRGETQYF
TRBJ2-1,many,TRBV20-1,TRBD1,TGCAGTGCTAGAGATTGGCACAGGGGCGCCTACAATGAGCAGTTCTTC,CSARDWHRGAYNEQFF
TRBJ1-1,many,TRBV6-1,-,TGTGCCAGCAGGTACCGACAGGACACTGAAGCTTTCTTT,CASRYRQDTEAFF
TRBJ1-2,-,TRBV7-2,TRBD1,TGTGCCAGCAGCTTTGGGACAGGGGCCAACTATGGCTACACCTTC,CASSFGTGANYGYTF
TRBJ1-2,many,TRBV6-1,TRBD1,TGTGCCAGCAGTGAACCCGGGACAGGGAGTGGCTACACCTTC,CASSEPGTGSGYTF
TRBJ2-1,many,TRBV5-1,-,TGCGCCAGCAGCTTGACTAGATACAATGAGCAGTTCTTC,CASSLTRYNEQFF
TRBJ1-5,many,TRBV4-1,-,TGCGCCAGCAGCCAAGATCCAGACATTTATCAGCCCCAGCATTTT,CASSQDPDIYQPQHF